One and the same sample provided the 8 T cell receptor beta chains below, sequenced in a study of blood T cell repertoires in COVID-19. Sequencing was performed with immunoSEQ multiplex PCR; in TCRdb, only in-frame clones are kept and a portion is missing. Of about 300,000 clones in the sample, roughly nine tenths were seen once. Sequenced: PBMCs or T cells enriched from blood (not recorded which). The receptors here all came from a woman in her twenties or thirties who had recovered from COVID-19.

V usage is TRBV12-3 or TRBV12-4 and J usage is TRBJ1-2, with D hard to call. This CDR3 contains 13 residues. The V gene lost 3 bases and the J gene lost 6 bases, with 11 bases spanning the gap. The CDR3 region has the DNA TGTGCCAGCAGTTTCCTACAGAGACATGGCTACACCTTC. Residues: CASSFLQRHGYTF.

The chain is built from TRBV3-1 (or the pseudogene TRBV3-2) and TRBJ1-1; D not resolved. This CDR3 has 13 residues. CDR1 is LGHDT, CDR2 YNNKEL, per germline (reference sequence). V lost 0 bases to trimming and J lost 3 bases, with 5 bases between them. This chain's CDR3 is CASSQDIYTEAFF. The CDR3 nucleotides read TGTGCCAGCAGCCAAGATATCTACACTGAAGCTTTCTTT.

For the CDR3, the DNA is TGTGCCTGGGCCCGGGACATCCGTTCCTACGAGCAGTACTTC. Protein product: CAWARDIRSYEQYF. The chain recombines TRBV30 with TRBJ2-7, with D perhaps TRBD1 (6 bases). The germline gives CDR1 GTSNPN, CDR2 SVGIG (reference sequence). The CDR3 extends over 14 amino acids. V lost 5 bases, J lost 1 base, and 15 bases lay in between.

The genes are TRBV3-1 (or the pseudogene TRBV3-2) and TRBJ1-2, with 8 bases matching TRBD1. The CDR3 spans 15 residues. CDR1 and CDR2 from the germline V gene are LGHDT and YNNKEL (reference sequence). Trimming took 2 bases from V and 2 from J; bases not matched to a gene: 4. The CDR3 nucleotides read TGTGCCAGCAGCCAAATCACAGGGGGAAACTATGGCTACACCTTC. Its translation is CASSQITGGNYGYTF.

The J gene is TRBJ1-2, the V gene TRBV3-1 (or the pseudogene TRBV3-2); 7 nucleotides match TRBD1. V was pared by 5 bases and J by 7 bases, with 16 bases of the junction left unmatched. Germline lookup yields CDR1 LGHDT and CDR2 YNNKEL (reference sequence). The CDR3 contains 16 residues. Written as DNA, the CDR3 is TGTGCCAGCAGCTCTACATACAGGGGTTCGGGTTCTGGCTACACCTTC. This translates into CASSSTYRGSGSGYTF.

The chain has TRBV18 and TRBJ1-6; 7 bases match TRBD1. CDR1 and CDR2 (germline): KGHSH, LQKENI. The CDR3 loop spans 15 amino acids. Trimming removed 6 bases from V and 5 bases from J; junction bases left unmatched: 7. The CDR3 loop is CASSPDRPNNSPLHF. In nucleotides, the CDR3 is TGTGCCAGCTCCCCGGACAGGCCGAATAATTCACCCCTCCACTTT. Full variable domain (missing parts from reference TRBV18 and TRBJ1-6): NAGVMQNPRHLVRRRGQEARLRCSPMKGHSHVYWYRQLPEEGLKFMVYLQKENIIDESGMPKERFSAEFPKEGPSILRIQQVVRGDSAAYFCASSPDRPNNSPLHFGNGTRLTVT.

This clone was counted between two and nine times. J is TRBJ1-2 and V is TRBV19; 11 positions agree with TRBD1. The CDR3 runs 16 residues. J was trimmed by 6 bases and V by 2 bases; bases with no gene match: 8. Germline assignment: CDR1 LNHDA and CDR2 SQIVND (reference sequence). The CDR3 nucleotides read TGTGCCAGTAGTATACTAGTAGGACAGGGGGCTAATGGCTACACCTTC. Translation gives CASSILVGQGANGYTF. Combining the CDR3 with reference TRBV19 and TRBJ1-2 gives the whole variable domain DGGITQSPKYLFRKEGQNVTLSCEQNLNHDAMYWYRQDPGQGLRLIYYSQIVNDFQKGDIAEGYSVSREKKESFPLTVTSAQKNPTAFYLCASSILVGQGANGYTFGSGTRLTVV.

Here the CDR3 reads CAWSQQATNEKLFF. The CDR3 bases are TGTGCCTGGAGCCAGCAGGCAACTAATGAAAAACTGTTTTTT. V and J are TRBV30 and TRBJ1-4, with D uncertain. Germline V lookup: CDR1 GTSNPN, CDR2 SVGIG (reference sequence). The CDR3 extends over 14 amino acids. Trimming shortened V by 3 bases and J by 0 bases, and 8 bases separated the two germline ends.